This T cell receptor beta chain was profiled in a study of blood T cell repertoires in COVID-19. The trim removed 2 bases at V and 4 bases at J, leaving 18 bases unmatched. The CDR3 sequence is 19 residues long. CDR1 is SGDLS and CDR2 is YYNGEE in the germline V gene. Sequencing used immunoSEQ multiplex PCR; TCRdb keeps in-frame clones, though not all of them. The sample comprises some 190,000 clones, about 80% of which are singletons, and about 15% rests with the top ten. Input material: PBMCs or T cells enriched from blood (not recorded which). The receptor was derived from a man in his 60s who had been exposed to COVID-19. J is TRBJ1-2 and V is TRBV9, with TRBD1 matching 9 bases. As DNA, the CDR3 is TGTGCCAGCAGCGTCCGGTCCCAATCTACAGGGGGCGAGATCTATGGCTACACCTTC. Amino acid sequence: CASSVRSQSTGGEIYGYTF.